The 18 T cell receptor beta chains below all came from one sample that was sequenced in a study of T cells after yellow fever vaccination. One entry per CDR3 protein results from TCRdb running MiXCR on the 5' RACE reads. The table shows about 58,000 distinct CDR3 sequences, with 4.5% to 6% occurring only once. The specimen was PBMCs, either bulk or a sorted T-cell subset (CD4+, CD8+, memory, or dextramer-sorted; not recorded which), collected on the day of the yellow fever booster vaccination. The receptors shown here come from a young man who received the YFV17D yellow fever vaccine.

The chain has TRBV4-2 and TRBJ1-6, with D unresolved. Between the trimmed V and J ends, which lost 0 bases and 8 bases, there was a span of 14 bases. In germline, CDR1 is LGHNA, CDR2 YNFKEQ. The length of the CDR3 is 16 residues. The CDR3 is CASSQDIGREHSPLHF. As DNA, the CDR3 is TGTGCCAGCAGCCAAGATATCGGCCGAGAACATTCACCCCTCCACTTT.

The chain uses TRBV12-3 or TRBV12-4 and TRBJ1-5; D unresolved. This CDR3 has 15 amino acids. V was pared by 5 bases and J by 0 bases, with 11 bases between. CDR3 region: CASSGDIYSNQPQHF. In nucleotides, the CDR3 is TGTGCCAGCAGTGGAGACATTTATAGCAATCAGCCCCAGCATTTT.

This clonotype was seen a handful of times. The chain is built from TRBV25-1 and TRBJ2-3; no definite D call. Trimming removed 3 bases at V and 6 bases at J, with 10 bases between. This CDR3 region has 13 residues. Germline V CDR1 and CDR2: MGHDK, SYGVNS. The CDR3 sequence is CASSDLAWDTQYF. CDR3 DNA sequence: TGTGCCAGCAGTGACTTGGCCTGGGATACGCAGTATTTT.

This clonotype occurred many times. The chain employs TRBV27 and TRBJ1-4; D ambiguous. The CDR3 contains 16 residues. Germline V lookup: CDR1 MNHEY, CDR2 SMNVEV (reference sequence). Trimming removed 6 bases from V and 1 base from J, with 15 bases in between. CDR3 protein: CASSALDWGTNEKLFF. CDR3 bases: TGTGCCAGCAGCGCCCTTGATTGGGGAACTAATGAAAAACTGTTTTTT.

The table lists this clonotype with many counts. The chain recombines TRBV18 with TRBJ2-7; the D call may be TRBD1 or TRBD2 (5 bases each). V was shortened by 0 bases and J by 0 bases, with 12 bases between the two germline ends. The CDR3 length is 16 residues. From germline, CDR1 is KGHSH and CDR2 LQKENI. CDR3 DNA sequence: TGTGCCAGCTCACCACCGAGGGGAGACTCCTCCTACGAGCAGTACTTC. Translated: CASSPPRGDSSYEQYF. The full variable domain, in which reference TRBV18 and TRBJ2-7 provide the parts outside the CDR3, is NAGVMQNPRHLVRRRGQEARLRCSPMKGHSHVYWYRQLPEEGLKFMVYLQKENIIDESGMPKERFSAEFPKEGPSILRIQQVVRGDSAAYFCASSPPRGDSSYEQYFGPGTRLTVT.

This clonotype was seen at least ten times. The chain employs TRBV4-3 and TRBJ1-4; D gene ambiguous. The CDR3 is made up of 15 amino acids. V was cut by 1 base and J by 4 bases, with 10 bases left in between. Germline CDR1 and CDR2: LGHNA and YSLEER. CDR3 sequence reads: CASSQAGQDNEKLFF. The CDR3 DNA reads TGCGCCAGCAGCCAAGCCGGTCAGGATAATGAAAAACTGTTTTTT.

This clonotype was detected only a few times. In DNA form, the CDR3 reads TGTGCCAGCAGCCTCGGGACTTCCAATGAGCAGTTCTTC. The encoded protein is CASSLGTSNEQFF. The chain carries TRBV13 and TRBJ2-1; D possibly corresponds to TRBD2 (6 bases). This CDR3 region has 13 residues. Trimming left V 5 bases short and J 6 bases short, with 11 bases between. The germline V gene encodes CDR1 PRHDT and CDR2 FYEKMQ (reference sequence).

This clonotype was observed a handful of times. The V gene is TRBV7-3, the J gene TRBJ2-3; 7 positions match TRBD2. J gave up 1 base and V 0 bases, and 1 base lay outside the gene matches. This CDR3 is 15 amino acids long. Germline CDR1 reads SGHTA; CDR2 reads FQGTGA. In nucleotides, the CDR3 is TGTGCCAGCAGCTTAACTACTAGCGGCACAGATACGCAGTATTTT. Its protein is CASSLTTSGTDTQYF.

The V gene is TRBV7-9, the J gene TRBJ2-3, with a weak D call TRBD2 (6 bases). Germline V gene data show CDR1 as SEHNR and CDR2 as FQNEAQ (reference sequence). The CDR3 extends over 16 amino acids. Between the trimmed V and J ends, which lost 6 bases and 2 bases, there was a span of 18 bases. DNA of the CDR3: TGTGCCAGCAGAGACGGGCTAGCGAACTACACAGATACGCAGTATTTT. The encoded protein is CASRDGLANYTDTQYF. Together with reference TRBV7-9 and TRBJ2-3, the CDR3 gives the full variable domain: DTGVSQNPRHKITKRGQNVTFRCDPISEHNRLYWYRQTLGQGPEFLTYFQNEAQLEKSRLLSDRFSAERPKGSFSTLEIQRTEQGDSAMYLCASRDGLANYTDTQYFGPGTRLTVL.

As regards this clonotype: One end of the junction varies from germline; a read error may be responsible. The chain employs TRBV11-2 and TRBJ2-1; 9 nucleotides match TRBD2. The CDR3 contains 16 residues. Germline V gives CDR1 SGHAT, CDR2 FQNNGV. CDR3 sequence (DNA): TGTGCCAGCAGCCCCCCGACTAGCGGACTCTACTATGAGCAGTTCTTC. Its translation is CASSPPTSGLYYEQFF.

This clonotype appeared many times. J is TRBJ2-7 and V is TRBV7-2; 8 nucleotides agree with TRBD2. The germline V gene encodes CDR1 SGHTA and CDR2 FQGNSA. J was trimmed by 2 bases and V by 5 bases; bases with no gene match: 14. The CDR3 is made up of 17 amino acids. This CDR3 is CASSLSLGAGVAYEQYF. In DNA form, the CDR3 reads TGTGCCAGCAGCCTCTCCCTGGGAGCGGGGGTGGCCTACGAGCAGTACTTC.

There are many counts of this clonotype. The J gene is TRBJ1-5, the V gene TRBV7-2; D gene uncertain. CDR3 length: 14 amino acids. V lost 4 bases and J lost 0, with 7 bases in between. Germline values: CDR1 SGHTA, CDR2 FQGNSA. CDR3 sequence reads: CASSSSNSNQPQHF. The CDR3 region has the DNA TGTGCCAGCAGCTCTTCGAATAGCAATCAGCCCCAGCATTTT.

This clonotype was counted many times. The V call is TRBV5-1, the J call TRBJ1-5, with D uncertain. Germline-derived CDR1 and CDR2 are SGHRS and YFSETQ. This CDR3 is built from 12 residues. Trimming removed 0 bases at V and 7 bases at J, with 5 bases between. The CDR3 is CASSLEGQPQHF. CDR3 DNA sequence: TGCGCCAGCAGCTTGGAGGGACAGCCCCAGCATTTT. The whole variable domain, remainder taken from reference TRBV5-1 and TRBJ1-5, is KAGVTQTPRYLIKTRGQQVTLSCSPISGHRSVSWYQQTPGQGLQFLFEYFSETQRNKGNFPGRFSGRQFSNSRSEMNVSTLELGDSALYLCASSLEGQPQHFGDGTRLSIL.

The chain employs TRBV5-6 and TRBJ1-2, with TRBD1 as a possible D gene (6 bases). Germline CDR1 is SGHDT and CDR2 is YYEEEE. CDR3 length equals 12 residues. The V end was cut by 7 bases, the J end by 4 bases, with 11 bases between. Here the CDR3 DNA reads TGTGCCAGCGGGGGCGACGCCTATGGCTACACCTTC. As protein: CASGGDAYGYTF.

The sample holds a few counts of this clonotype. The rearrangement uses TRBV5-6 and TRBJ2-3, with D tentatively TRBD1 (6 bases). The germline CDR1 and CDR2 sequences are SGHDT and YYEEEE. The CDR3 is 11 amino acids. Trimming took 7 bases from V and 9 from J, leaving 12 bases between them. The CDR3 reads CASARGGTQYF. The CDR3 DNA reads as TGTGCCAGCGCCCGAGGGGGAACGCAGTATTTT.

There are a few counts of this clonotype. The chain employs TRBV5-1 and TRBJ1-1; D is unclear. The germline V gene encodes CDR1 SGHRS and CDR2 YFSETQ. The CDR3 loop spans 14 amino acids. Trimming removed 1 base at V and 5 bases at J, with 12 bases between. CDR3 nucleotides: TGCGCCAGCAGCTTGTGGGCGGAAGGGACTGAAGCTTTCTTT. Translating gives CASSLWAEGTEAFF.

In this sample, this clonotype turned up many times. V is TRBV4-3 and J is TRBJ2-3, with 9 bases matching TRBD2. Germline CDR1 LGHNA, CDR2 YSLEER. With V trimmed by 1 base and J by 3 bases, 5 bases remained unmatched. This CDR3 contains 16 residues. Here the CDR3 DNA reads TGCGCCAGCAGCCAAGTGCGGGGGGGCCTAACAGATACGCAGTATTTT. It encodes CASSQVRGGLTDTQYF.

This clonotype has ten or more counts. CDR3 in amino acids: CASSLGLAGETYEQYF. The CDR3 bases are TGTGCCAGCAGCTTAGGTCTAGCGGGGGAGACCTACGAGCAGTACTTC. The J gene is TRBJ2-7, the V gene TRBV7-9, with 10 bases that match TRBD2. The V gene's germline CDR1 is SEHNR and CDR2 FQNEAQ (reference sequence). CDR3 size: 16 residues. The V segment lost 1 base and the J segment 2 bases; nucleotides outside the gene matches: 5.